A selection of T cell receptor beta chains follows, all from one sample in a study of glioma-infiltrating T cells after dendritic cell vaccination. Only in-frame clones appear in the TCRdb table, and some are missing; sequencing was by immunoSEQ multiplex PCR. This table holds some 91,000 clones, roughly four fifths found once. The material sequenced was blood, taken after dendritic cell vaccination. The receptor source for this set is a human donor with glioblastoma. Each CDR3 is given with its conserved first and last residue. Each record gives: J gene, D gene, V gene, clone size, CDR3 protein, CDR3 DNA. A D gene is named only where the DNA matches it firmly. Only part of the rows carry a size: once, few, many, or a class if the clone is expanded.

>TRBJ2-2|.|TRBV15|.
CATSGRKRNTGELFF
TGTGCCACCAGCGGGAGGAAGCGGAACACCGGGGAGCTGTTTTTT
>TRBJ1-2|TRBD1|TRBV13|once
CASSRRDREAGYTF
TGTGCCAGCAGCCGCCGGGACAGGGAAGCTGGCTACACCTTC
>TRBJ2-7|.|TRBV4-2|.
CASSQEGANSGSYEQYF
TGTGCCAGCAGCCAAGAAGGTGCCAACAGCGGTAGCTACGAGCAGTACTTC
>TRBJ1-2|TRBD1|TRBV5-1|once
CASGTGDYGYTF
TGCGCCAGCGGGACAGGGGATTATGGCTACACCTTC
>TRBJ1-1|.|TRBV2|.
CASTRHEDTEAFF
TGTGCCAGCACGAGGCACGAGGACACTGAAGCTTTCTTT
>TRBJ2-1|TRBD1|TRBV28|.
CASSRQGSFWDGAQEESYNEQFF
TGTGCCAGCAGTCGACAGGGAAGCTTTTGGGACGGCGCCCAAGAGGAGTCCTACAATGAGCAGTTCTTC
>TRBJ2-7|.|TRBV6-4|.
CASSETASSYEQYF
TGTGCCAGCAGTGAGACTGCGAGCTCCTACGAGCAGTACTTC
>TRBJ2-2|.|TRBV15|.
CATSREAAPYTGELFF
TGTGCCACCAGCAGAGAAGCGGCGCCGTACACCGGGGAGCTGTTTTTT
>TRBJ2-4|TRBD2|TRBV7-8|.
CASSLRTSGSKDIQYF
TGTGCCAGCAGCCTCCGGACTAGCGGGAGTAAAGACATTCAGTACTTC
>TRBJ2-5|.|TRBV5-1|.
CASSWMGHPAQETQYF
TGCGCCAGCAGCTGGATGGGACACCCAGCCCAAGAGACCCAGTACTTC
>TRBJ2-5|.|TRBV5-1|.
CASSLGLDGTQYF
TGCGCCAGCAGCCTGGGACTTGATGGGACCCAGTACTTC
>TRBJ1-1|.|TRBV5-1|.
CASSLGDGGNTEAFF
TGCGCCAGCAGCTTGGGGGACGGGGGGAACACTGAAGCTTTCTTT
>TRBJ1-2|TRBD1|TRBV29-1|.
CSVEPVRDSFRYTF
TGCAGCGTTGAACCTGTAAGGGACAGTTTTCGCTACACCTTC
>TRBJ2-3|TRBD2|TRBV19|many
CASSIVAGADTQYF
TGTGCCAGTAGTATAGTTGCGGGGGCAGATACGCAGTATTTT
>TRBJ1-3|.|TRBV5-1|.
CASSASGGTGNTIYF
TGCGCCAGCAGCGCCTCAGGAGGTACTGGAAACACCATATATTTT
>TRBJ2-1|.|TRBV25-1|.
CASSGPWSNEQFF
TGTGCCAGCAGTGGCCCATGGAGCAATGAGCAGTTCTTC
>TRBJ2-3|.|TRBV5-4|.
CASSLDQGSTDTQYF
TGTGCCAGCAGCTTGGACCAGGGAAGCACAGATACGCAGTATTTT
>TRBJ1-3|.|TRBV21-1|many
CASSSILRGQARQFAGNTIYF
TGTGCCAGCAGCTCAATCCTGCGGGGACAGGCCCGACAGTTTGCCGGAAACACCATATATTTT
>TRBJ2-1|TRBD1|TRBV18|.
CASSPGTGAYNEQFF
TGTGCCAGCTCACCAGGGACAGGGGCGTACAATGAGCAGTTCTTC
>TRBJ1-1|.|TRBV19|once
CASSIDPGRTNTEAFF
TGTGCCAGTAGTATAGATCCAGGACGGACAAACACTGAAGCTTTCTTT
>TRBJ1-4|TRBD1|TRBV19|few
CASSIGQARDEKLFF
TGTGCCAGTAGTATCGGACAGGCGCGTGATGAAAAACTGTTTTTT
>TRBJ1-2|.|TRBV6-5|.
CASSYSTGEIYGYTF
TGTGCCAGCAGTTACTCGACTGGGGAGATCTATGGCTACACCTTC
>TRBJ2-3|.|TRBV5-1|.
CASSLGLSTQARTDTQYF
TGCGCCAGCAGCTTGGGTTTGTCTACCCAAGCCCGCACAGATACGCAGTATTTT